The 10 T cell receptor beta chains listed next were all sequenced from one sample in a study of a mutant IDH1 vaccine in newly diagnosed glioma. Noted time point: baseline, week 1 (first vaccination visit). Treatment here: pre-vaccination baseline after standard-of-care therapy. TCRdb's table, derived via immunoSEQ multiplex PCR, lists solely in-frame clones and lacks some. The sample has some 59,000 clones, 80% to 90% seen once. This sample comprised PBMCs, obtained from a glioma patient treated with radiotherapy, temozolomide or both. The receptors were sampled from a young man with glioma.

This chain connects TRBV25-1 to TRBJ2-1, with D possibly matching TRBD2 (7 bases). The germline V and J ends were trimmed by 9 bases and 1 base, with 22 bases remaining between them. Germline V gives CDR1 MGHDK, CDR2 SYGVNS. The CDR3 totals 17 residues. CDR3 protein: CASSHRVGGESYNEQFF. CDR3 DNA: TGTGCCAGTTCTCACCGAGTAGGGGGGGAGTCCTACAATGAGCAGTTCTTC.

This chain connects TRBV13 to TRBJ2-7; 8 positions agree with TRBD1. Trimming cost V 5 bases and J 2 bases; bases outside gene matches: 17. In germline, CDR1 is PRHDT, CDR2 FYEKMQ (reference sequence). This CDR3 has 18 amino acids. CDR3 region: CASSPPKSGTGRTYEQYF. The CDR3 bases are TGTGCCAGCAGCCCCCCGAAATCCGGGACAGGTCGAACCTACGAGCAGTACTTC.

The chain joins TRBV10-3 to TRBJ1-2, with D perhaps TRBD1 (5 bases). CDR1 is ENHRY, CDR2 SYGVKD, per germline. V gave up 6 bases and J gave up 5 bases, with 16 bases separating them. This CDR3 has 14 amino acids. The CDR3 region has the DNA TGTGCCATCAGGGGGGAGGACACGGCATATGGCTACACCTTC. Residues: CAIRGEDTAYGYTF.

The chain combines TRBV14 with TRBJ2-7; 7 bases fit TRBD2. Germline V gives CDR1 SGHDN, CDR2 FVKESK. V gave up 4 bases and J gave up 2 bases; unmatched junction bases: 11. This CDR3 is built from 16 residues. The CDR3 DNA reads as TGTGCCAGCAGCCCATCGACGGGGGGATGGCCCTACGAGCAGTACTTC. This sequence encodes CASSPSTGGWPYEQYF.

In its sample, this clone was seen once. The CDR3 loop reads CASSLKGALRSPLHF. The CDR3 nucleotides are TGTGCCAGCAGCTTGAAGGGGGCTCTACGGTCACCCCTCCACTTT. The chain joins TRBV5-4 to TRBJ1-6; TRBD1 matches 7 bases. The trim removed 1 base at V and 10 bases at J, leaving 8 bases unmatched. The germline CDR1 and CDR2 sequences are SGHNT and YYREEE (reference sequence). The CDR3 runs 15 residues.

The chain combines TRBV5-4 with TRBJ1-1; D unresolved. From germline, CDR1 is SGHNT and CDR2 YYREEE (reference sequence). Deletions cut 2 bases from V and 0 bases from J, with 5 bases between. This CDR3 is 13 amino acids long. In nucleotides, the CDR3 is TGTGCCAGCAGCTTCGGGTTGAACACTGAAGCTTTCTTT. Its translation is CASSFGLNTEAFF.

This chain uses TRBV29-1 with TRBJ2-2, with no clear D. The CDR3 extends over 13 amino acids. The V gene's germline CDR1 is SQVTM and CDR2 ANQGSEA. V lost 6 bases and J lost 6, with 14 bases in between. CDR3 in amino acids: CSVGKSGPGELFF. The CDR3 nucleotides read TGCAGCGTAGGAAAGTCCGGACCCGGGGAGCTGTTTTTT.

The V gene is TRBV6-5, the J gene TRBJ1-6; D gene uncertain. CDR1 is MNHEY, CDR2 SVGAGI, per germline. CDR3 length equals 15 residues. V was shortened by 4 bases and J by 6 bases, with 13 bases between the two germline ends. The CDR3 protein is CASSSRPLLNSPLHF. The DNA for the CDR3 is TGTGCCAGCAGTTCTAGGCCTCTTCTTAATTCACCCCTCCACTTT.

The rearrangement links TRBV7-2 to TRBJ2-1; 13 nucleotides agree with TRBD2. The V segment lost 5 bases and the J segment 9 bases; nucleotides outside the gene matches: 4. The germline gives CDR1 SGHTA, CDR2 FQGNSA. The CDR3 has 14 residues. The chain's CDR3 is CASSPRTSGGEQFF. The CDR3 bases are TGTGCCAGCAGCCCAAGGACTAGCGGGGGTGAGCAGTTCTTC.

The chain's CDR3 is CASSLGQRTSSYNEQFF. The CDR3 DNA sequence: TGTGCCAGCAGCCTGGGACAGCGGACGAGTTCCTACAATGAGCAGTTCTTC. The J gene is TRBJ2-1, the V gene TRBV5-4, with 7 bases identical to TRBD1. Germline CDR1 SGHNT, CDR2 YYREEE (reference sequence). CDR3 size: 17 residues. The ends lost 4 bases at V and 1 base at J; junction bases unmatched: 11.